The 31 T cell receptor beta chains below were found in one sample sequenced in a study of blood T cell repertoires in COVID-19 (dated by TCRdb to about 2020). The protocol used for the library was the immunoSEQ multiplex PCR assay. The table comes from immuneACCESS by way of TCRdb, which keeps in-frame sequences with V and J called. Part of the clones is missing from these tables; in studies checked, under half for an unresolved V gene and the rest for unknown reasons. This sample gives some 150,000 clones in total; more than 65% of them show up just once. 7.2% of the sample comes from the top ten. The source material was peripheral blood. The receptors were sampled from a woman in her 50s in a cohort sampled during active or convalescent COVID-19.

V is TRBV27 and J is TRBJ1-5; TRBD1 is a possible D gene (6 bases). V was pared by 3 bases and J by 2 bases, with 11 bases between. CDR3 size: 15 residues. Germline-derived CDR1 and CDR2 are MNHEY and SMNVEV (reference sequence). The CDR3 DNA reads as TGTGCCAGCAGTTTTTCGTCAGGGGGCAATCAGCCCCAGCATTTT. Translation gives CASSFSSGGNQPQHF.

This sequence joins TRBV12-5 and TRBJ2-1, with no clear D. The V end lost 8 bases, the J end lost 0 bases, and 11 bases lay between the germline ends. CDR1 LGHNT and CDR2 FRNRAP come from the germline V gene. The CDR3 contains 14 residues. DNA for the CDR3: TGTGCTAGTCAGCGTCCGAGCTCCTACAATGAGCAGTTCTTC. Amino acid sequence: CASQRPSSYNEQFF. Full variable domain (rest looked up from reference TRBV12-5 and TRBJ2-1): DARVTQTPRHKVTEMGQEVTMRCQPILGHNTVFWYRQTMMQGLELLAYFRNRAPLDDSGMPKDRFSAEMPDATLATLKIQPSEPRDSAVYFCASQRPSSYNEQFFGPGTRLTVL.

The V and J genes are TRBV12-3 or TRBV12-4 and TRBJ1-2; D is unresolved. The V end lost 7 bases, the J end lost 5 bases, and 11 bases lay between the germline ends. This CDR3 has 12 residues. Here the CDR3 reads CASTGGRYGYTF. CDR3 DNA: TGTGCCAGCACGGGAGGGAGGTATGGCTACACCTTC.

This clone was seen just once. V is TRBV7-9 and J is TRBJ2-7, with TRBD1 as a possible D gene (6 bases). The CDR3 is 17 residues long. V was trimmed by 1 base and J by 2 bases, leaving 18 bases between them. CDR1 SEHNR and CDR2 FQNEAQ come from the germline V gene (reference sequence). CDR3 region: CASSLGPGQGIPYEQYF. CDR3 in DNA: TGTGCCAGCAGCTTAGGGCCGGGACAAGGGATTCCCTACGAGCAGTACTTC.

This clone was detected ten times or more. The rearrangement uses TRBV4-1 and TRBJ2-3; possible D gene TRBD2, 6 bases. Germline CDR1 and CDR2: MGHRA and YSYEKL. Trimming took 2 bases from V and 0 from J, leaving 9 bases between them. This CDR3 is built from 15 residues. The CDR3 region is CASSQFAGSTDTQYF. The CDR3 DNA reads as TGCGCCAGCAGCCAATTCGCGGGGAGCACAGATACGCAGTATTTT.

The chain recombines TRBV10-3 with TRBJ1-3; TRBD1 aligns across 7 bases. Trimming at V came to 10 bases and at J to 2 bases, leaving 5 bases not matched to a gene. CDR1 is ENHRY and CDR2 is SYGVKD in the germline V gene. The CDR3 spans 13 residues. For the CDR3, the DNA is TGTGCCAATGGACAGGCCACTGGAAACACCATATATTTT. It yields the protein CANGQATGNTIYF.

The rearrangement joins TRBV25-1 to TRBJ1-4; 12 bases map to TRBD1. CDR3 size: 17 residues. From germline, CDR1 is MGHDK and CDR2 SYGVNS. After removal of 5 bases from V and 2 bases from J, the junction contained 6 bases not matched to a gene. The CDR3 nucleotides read TGTGCCAGCAGTCCGGGACAGGGGGCACTCACTAATGAAAAACTGTTTTTT. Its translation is CASSPGQGALTNEKLFF. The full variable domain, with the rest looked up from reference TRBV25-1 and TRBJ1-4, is EADIYQTPRYLVIGTGKKITLECSQTMGHDKMYWYQQDPGMELHLIHYSYGVNSTEKGDLSSESTVSRIRTEHFPLTLESARPSHTSQYLCASSPGQGALTNEKLFFGSGTQLSVL.

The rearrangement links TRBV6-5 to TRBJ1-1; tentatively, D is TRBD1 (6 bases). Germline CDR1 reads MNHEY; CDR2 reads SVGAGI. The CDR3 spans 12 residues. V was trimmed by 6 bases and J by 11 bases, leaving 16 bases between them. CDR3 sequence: CASSKLQGPAFF. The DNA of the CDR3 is TGTGCCAGCAGCAAACTACAGGGCCCCGCTTTCTTT.

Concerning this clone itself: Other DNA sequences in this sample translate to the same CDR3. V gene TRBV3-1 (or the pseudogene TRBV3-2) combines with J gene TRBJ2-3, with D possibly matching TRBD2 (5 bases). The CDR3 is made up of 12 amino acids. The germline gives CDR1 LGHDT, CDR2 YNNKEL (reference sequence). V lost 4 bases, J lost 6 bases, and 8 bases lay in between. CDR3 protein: CASSLSVDTQYF. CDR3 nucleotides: TGTGCCAGCAGCCTTAGCGTTGATACGCAGTATTTT.

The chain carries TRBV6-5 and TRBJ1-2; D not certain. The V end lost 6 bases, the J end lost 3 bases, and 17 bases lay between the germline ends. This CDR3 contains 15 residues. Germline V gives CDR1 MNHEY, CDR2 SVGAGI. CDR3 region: CASSPRSGRDYGYTF. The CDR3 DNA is TGTGCCAGCAGCCCAAGGTCGGGGAGGGACTATGGCTACACCTTC.

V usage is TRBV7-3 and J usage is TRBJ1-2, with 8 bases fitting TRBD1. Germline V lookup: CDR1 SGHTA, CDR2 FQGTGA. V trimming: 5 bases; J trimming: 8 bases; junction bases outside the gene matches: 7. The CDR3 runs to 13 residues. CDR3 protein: CASSADRGGGYTF. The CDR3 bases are TGTGCCAGCAGCGCCGACAGGGGAGGAGGCTACACCTTC. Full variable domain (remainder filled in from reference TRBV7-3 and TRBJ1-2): GAGVSQTPSNKVTEKGKYVELRCDPISGHTALYWYRQSLGQGPEFLIYFQGTGAADDSGLPNDRFFAVRPEGSVSTLKIQRTERGDSAVYLCASSADRGGGYTFGSGTRLTVV.

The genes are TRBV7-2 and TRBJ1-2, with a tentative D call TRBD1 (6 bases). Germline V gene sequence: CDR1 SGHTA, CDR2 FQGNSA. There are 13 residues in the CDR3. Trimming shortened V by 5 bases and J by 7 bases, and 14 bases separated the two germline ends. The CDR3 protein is CASSRGGSAGYTF. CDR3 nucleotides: TGTGCCAGCAGCCGAGGGGGTTCGGCTGGCTACACCTTC.

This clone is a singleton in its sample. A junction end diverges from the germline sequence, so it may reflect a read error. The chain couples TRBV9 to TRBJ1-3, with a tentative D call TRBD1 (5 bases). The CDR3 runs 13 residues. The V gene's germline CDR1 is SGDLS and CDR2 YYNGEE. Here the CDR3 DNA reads TGTGCCAGCAATCGACGCAGGGCCATAAAGAAGAATTTT. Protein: CASNRRRAIKKNF.

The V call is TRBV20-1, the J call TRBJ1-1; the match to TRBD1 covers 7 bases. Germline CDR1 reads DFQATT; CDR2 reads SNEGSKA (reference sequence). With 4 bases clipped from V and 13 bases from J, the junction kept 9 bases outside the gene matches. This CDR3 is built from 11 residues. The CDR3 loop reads CSANKDRVGFF. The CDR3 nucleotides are TGCAGTGCTAACAAAGACAGGGTCGGTTTCTTT.

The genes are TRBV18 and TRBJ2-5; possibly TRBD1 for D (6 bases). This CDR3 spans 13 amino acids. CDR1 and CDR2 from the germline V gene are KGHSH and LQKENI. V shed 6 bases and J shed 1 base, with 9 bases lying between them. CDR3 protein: CASSEQGQETQYF. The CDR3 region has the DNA TGTGCCAGCTCCGAACAGGGCCAAGAGACCCAGTACTTC.

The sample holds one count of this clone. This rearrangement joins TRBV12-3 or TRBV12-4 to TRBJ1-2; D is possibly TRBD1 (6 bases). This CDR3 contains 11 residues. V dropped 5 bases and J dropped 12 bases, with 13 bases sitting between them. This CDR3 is CASSNREIDTF. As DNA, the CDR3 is TGTGCCAGCAGTAACAGGGAGATCGACACCTTC.

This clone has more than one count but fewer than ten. The CDR3 DNA is TGTGCCAGCAGCTTGTCTGACAGGGAGAACACTGAAGCTTTCTTT. Translation: CASSLSDRENTEAFF. V usage is TRBV7-8 and J usage is TRBJ1-1, with 7 positions matching TRBD1. Germline trimming cut 3 bases from V and 1 base from J; bases unmatched to any gene: 5. CDR1 and CDR2 (germline): SGHVS, FQNEAQ. The CDR3 length is 15 residues.

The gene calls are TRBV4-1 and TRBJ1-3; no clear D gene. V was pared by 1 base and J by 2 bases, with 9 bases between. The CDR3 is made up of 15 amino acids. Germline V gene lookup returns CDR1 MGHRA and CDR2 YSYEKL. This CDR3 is CASSQGEGAGNTIYF. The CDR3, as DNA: TGCGCCAGCAGCCAAGGAGAGGGAGCTGGAAACACCATATATTTT.

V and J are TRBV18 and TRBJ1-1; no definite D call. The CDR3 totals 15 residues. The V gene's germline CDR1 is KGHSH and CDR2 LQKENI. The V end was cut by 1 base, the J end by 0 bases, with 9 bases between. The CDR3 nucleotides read TGTGCCAGCTCACCACGCGGGGATATGAACACTGAAGCTTTCTTT. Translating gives CASSPRGDMNTEAFF.

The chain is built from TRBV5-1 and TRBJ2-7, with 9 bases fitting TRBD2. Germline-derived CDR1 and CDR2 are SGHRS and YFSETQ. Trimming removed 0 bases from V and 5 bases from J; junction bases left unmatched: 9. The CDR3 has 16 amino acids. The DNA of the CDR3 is TGCGCCAGCAGCTTGGGTATATCGACTAGCGGTAACGAGCAGTACTTC. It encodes CASSLGISTSGNEQYF.

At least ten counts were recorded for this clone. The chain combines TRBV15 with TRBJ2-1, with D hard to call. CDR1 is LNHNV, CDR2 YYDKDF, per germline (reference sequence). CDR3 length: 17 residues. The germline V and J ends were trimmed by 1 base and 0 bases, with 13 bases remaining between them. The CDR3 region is CATSRVLSASSYNEQFF. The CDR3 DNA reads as TGTGCCACCAGCAGAGTGCTGAGCGCTAGCTCCTACAATGAGCAGTTCTTC.

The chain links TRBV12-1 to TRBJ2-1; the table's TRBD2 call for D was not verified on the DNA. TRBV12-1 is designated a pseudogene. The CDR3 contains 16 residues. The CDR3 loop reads CASSFPTPPGYNEQFF. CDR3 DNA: TGTGCCAGCAGCTTTCCCACACCCCCGGGCTACAATGAGCAGTTCTTC.

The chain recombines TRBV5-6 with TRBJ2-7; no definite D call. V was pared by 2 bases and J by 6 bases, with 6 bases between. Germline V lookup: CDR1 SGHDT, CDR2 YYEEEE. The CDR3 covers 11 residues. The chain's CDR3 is CASSLFSEQYF. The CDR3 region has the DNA TGTGCCAGCAGCTTATTCAGCGAGCAGTACTTC.

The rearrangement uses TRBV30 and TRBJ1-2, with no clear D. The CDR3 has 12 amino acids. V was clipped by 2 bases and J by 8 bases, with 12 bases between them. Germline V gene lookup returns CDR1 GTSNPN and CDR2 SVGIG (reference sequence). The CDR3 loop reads CAWSRNLRGYTF. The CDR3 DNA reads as TGTGCCTGGAGTAGGAACCTGAGGGGCTACACCTTC.

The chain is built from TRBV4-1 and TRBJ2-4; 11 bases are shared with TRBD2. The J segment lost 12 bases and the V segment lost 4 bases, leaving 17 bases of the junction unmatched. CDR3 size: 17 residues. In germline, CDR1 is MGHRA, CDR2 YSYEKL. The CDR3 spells CASSPYTQGSGGANQYF. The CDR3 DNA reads TGCGCCAGCAGCCCCTACACCCAGGGTAGCGGGGGGGCAAATCAGTACTTC.

The CDR3 spells CASSSDRGYEQFF. The CDR3 DNA sequence: TGTGCCAGCAGTTCAGACAGGGGGTATGAGCAGTTCTTC. The chain carries TRBV6-5 and TRBJ2-1; 9 bases agree with TRBD1. The CDR3 totals 13 residues. Germline V gene sequence: CDR1 MNHEY, CDR2 SVGAGI. V dropped 4 bases and J dropped 8; count of bases not matched to a gene: 3.

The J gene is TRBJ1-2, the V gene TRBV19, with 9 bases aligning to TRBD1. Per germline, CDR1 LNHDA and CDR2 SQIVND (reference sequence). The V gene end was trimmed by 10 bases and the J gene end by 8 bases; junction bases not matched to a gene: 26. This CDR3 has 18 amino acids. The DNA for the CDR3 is TGTGCCACCTACACCACAGGGGGCAATGATAGGTCGGTAAGGGGCTACACCTTC. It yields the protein CATYTTGGNDRSVRGYTF.

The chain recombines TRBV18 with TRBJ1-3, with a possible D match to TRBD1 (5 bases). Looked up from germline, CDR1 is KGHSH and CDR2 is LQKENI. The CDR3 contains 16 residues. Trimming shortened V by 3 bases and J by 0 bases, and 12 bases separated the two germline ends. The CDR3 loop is CASSPSRQFSGNTIYF. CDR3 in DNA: TGTGCCAGCTCACCCTCGAGACAGTTCTCTGGAAACACCATATATTTT.

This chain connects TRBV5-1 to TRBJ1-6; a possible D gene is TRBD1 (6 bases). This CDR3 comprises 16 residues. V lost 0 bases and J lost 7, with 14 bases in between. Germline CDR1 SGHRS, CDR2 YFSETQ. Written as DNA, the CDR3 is TGCGCCAGCAGCTTGGCCCCAGGGGCACAGAATTCACCCCTCCACTTT. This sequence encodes CASSLAPGAQNSPLHF. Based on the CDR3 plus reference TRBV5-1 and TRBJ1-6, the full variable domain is KAGVTQTPRYLIKTRGQQVTLSCSPISGHRSVSWYQQTPGQGLQFLFEYFSETQRNKGNFPGRFSGRQFSNSRSEMNVSTLELGDSALYLCASSLAPGAQNSPLHFGNGTRLTVT.

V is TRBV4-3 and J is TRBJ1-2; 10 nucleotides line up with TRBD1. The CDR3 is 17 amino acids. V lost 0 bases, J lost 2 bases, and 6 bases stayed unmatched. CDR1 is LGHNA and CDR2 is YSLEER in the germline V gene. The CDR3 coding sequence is TGCGCCAGCAGCCAAGAAGCGGCGGGACAGGGGAACTATGGCTACACCTTC. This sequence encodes CASSQEAAGQGNYGYTF.

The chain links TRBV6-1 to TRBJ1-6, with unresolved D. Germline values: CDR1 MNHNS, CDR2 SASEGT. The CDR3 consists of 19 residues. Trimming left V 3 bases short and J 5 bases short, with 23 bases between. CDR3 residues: CASSDLRPGASGNNSPLHF. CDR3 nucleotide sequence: TGTGCCAGCAGTGATCTACGACCCGGAGCATCGGGGAATAATTCACCCCTCCACTTT.